The clone carrying this T cell receptor (beta chain) was counted only a few times. Its antigen is unidentified. The sample originates from a study of beta chain features in type 1 diabetes. Study at large: Sorted cells numbering approximately 110,000,000 were examined across all samples.

Study-level points and caveats: In every one of the four CD4+ subsets, TCRB CDR3s were moderately but significantly shorter in Type 1 diabetes patients.

Germline loops: CDR1 MNHGY, CDR2 SAAAGT. CDR3 length equals 14 residues. V was shortened by 5 bases and J by 6 bases, with 17 bases between the two germline ends. Of the isolated RNA, all was reverse transcribed, and so the sequenced material was expressed TCRB transcripts. Produced via immunoSEQ multiplex PCR; TCRdb's table is partial and in-frame only. The sample shows 140,000 or so clones, about 10% of them seen only once. The genes are TRBV6-8 and TRBJ2-7; D perhaps matches TRBD1 (6 bases). The receptor comes from a man in his late teens or twenties in good health. Sequences were obtained from naive CD4+ T cells from blood. CDR3 amino acids: CASSRQVMPGEQYF. Written as DNA, the CDR3 is TGTGCCAGCAGTCGACAGGTAATGCCGGGCGAGCAGTACTTC.